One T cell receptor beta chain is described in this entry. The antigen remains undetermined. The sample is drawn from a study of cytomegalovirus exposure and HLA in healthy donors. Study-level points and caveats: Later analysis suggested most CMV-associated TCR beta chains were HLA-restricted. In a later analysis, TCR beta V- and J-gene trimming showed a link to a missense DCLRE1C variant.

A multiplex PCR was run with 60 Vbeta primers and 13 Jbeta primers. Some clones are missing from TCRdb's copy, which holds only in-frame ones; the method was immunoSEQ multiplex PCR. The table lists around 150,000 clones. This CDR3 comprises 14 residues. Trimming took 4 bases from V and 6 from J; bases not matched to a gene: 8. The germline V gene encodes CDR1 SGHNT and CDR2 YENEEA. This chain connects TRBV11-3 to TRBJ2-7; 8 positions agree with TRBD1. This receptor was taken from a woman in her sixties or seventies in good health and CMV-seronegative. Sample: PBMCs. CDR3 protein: CASSSRQGAREQYF. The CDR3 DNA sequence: TGTGCCAGCAGCTCGAGGCAGGGGGCGCGCGAGCAGTACTTC.